Here is one TCR beta chain with its context. The specificity of this receptor is unknown. Nothing much larger sits one base from this clone, and base qualities are not available. The data originate from a study of blood T cell repertoires in COVID-19 (dated by TCRdb to the early 2020s). About the study as a whole: Samples from collaborators originated in the United States, Italy and Spain and spanned both the acute and convalescent phases of COVID-19. The prospective study material was composed of cDNA or gDNA derived from T cells, B-cell-depleted T cells, or PBMCs. Subjects who had been exposed to COVID-19, were actively infected with it, or had recovered from it provided the deeply sampled blood TCRbeta repertoires that made up the dataset. A freely available public database, intended as a resource for researchers studying the immune response to SARS-CoV-2, is where the repertoires were released. Samples came from the ongoing ImmuneRACE study (first 160 participants) plus 1,254 subjects from 6 global collaborators. The sample metadata nearly always contained a de-identified subject ID, COVID-19 status, age in years and sex. HLA class I and class II types, where available, came from metadata supplied by the sample provider rather than from assay-based typing.

The CDR3 goes from the cysteine to the phenylalanine over 13 residues. Left in the record is the CDR3 DNA by itself, 39 bases read in frame from the first base. V was cut back by 3 bases and J by 9 bases, leaving a gap of 15 bases between them. Taken from the germline V gene (reference sequence), the CDR1 and CDR2 loops are GTSNPN and SVGIG. At one collaborating source in Seattle, patients were enrolled during active infection and were followed longitudinally through the course of disease. Whole blood was collected in K2EDTA tubes by collaborating institutions according to the institutions' own protocols. For TCRbeta analysis, collaborators shipped samples as frozen whole blood, isolated PBMCs, or DNA extracted from either of those sample types. Overall study results and their limits: The quantity of clinical and demographic metadata differed by source and by participant and was supplied without curation.

TCRbeta CDR3 regions were amplified from genomic DNA by means of the immunoSEQ Assay, a bias-controlled multiplex PCR. The study's own analysis went as follows. The number of nucleated cells in each sample was estimated by amplification of reference gene primers within the assay. Sequence reads were collapsed and filtered to measure the absolute abundance of every unique TCRbeta CDR3 rearrangement. For each sample, productive Simpson clonality was calculated by taking the square root of Simpson's diversity index across productive rearrangements. TCRdb limited this immuneACCESS table to in-frame rearrangements with V and J called. A share of clones is missing; checked studies link under half to unresolved V genes, and the rest is unexplained. D and trimming were read from the DNA, whereas the V and J calls and clone size are those reported in that table. Present in this sample are over 250,000 clones, approximately 88% of which were seen just once. About 1.5% of the sample goes to the ten largest clones.

The chain is made from TRBV30 and TRBJ2-1; TRBD2 is possibly the D segment (6 matching bases). The specimen was peripheral blood. This receptor was identified in a human donor with COVID-19, enrolled during active disease. The donor label of this sample is uncertain. The CDR3 has the sequence CAWSLRLGVEQFF. The sequenced DNA is TGTGCCTGGAGCCTCCGACTAGGGGTTGAGCAGTTCTTC. Joined to the reference TRBV30 and TRBJ2-1 proteins, this CDR3 gives the full variable domain: SQTIHQWPATLVQPVGSPLSLECTVEGTSNPNLYWYRQAAGRGLQLLFYSVGIGQISSEVPQNLSASRPQDRQFILSSKKLLLSDSGFYLCAWSLRLGVEQFFGPGTRLTVL.